Listed below are T cell receptor beta chains from one sample, sequenced in a study of CD8+ T cells in alopecia areata. Sequencing was performed with immunoSEQ multiplex PCR; in TCRdb, only in-frame clones are kept and a portion is missing. This sample has 89,000 or so clones, with around 54% found just once. The sequenced sample consisted of NKG2D-high CD8+ T cells sorted from blood. The receptors derive from a human donor with alopecia areata. The CDR3 runs from the conserved cysteine through the conserved F or W.

v_gene	j_gene	CDR3aa
TRBV2	TRBJ2-7	CASSPGGPSYEQYF
TRBV27	TRBJ2-1	CASSLDSYNEQFF
TRBV13	TRBJ1-6	CASSLESSPLHF
TRBV7-9	TRBJ2-7	CASGSGKNEQYF
TRBV7-8	TRBJ2-1	CASSLVGLVGRGRYNEQFF
TRBV27	TRBJ2-1	CASSGIADEQFF
TRBV28	TRBJ2-3	CATGLGDTQYF
TRBV29-1	TRBJ2-2	CSVVNTGELFF
TRBV29-1	TRBJ2-7	CSGSGGDYEQYF
TRBV6-5	TRBJ2-5	CASNDPLAETQYF
TRBV13	TRBJ2-5	CASSVGTSGTETQYF
TRBV29-1	TRBJ2-7	CSVEDATVAYEQYF
TRBV28	TRBJ2-7	CASSLQGQSYEQYF
TRBV29-1	TRBJ2-7	CSVEYRENYEQYF
TRBV5-4	TRBJ1-1	CASSLGTALEAFF
TRBV30	TRBJ2-5	CAWSVGQGMGETQYF
TRBV11-2	TRBJ2-5	CASSLGSGWETQYF
TRBV29-1	TRBJ1-1	CSVAVNTEAFF
TRBV7-9	TRBJ2-1	CASSLEGQFF
TRBV29-1	TRBJ1-2	CSVPQGSYGYTF
TRBV29-1	TRBJ2-3	CSVSGTDFSDTQYF
TRBV13	TRBJ2-6	CASTWGSSGANVLTF
TRBV2	TRBJ2-4	CASSTTLAKNIQYF
TRBV29-1	TRBJ2-2	CSVDGQVGTGELFF
TRBV7-8	TRBJ2-7	CASSLGSSTYEQYF
TRBV14	TRBJ2-7	CASSPGDGQYF
TRBV10-2	TRBJ2-7	CASSLTGNGYEQYF
TRBV5-4	TRBJ1-3	CASSLRGSGNTIYF
TRBV4-1	TRBJ2-1	CASSHLREREQFF
TRBV4-2	TRBJ2-1	CASSQDSGEQFF
TRBV6-5	TRBJ2-2	CASSPYQGNTGELFF
TRBV2	TRBJ1-2	CASSDALGAPYGYTF
TRBV19	TRBJ2-1	CASSTGSRDNEQFF
TRBV5-1	TRBJ2-7	CASTFAGGSYEQYF
TRBV25-1	TRBJ2-1	CASSEGEQFF
TRBV30	TRBJ1-1	CAWSYWEHTEAFF
TRBV9	TRBJ2-5	CASSAGGGGEETQYF
TRBV7-9	TRBJ2-1	CASSPRGVIEQFF
TRBV2	TRBJ2-1	CASKGGGARLDEQFF
TRBV4-1	TRBJ2-5	CASSPREGLLETQYF
TRBV9	TRBJ2-5	CASSGDARETQYF
TRBV2	TRBJ1-2	CASSELEGQDGYTF
TRBV12-5	TRBJ1-5	CASGLWGDQPQHF
TRBV25-1	TRBJ2-7	CASSEAGTWEQYF
TRBV29-1	TRBJ2-7	CSVRTGESYEQYF
TRBV27	TRBJ1-1	CASSFQGLRAEAFF
TRBV19	TRBJ2-1	CASSITKGLGSEQFF
TRBV28	TRBJ2-1	CASSLVQNNEQFF
TRBV2	TRBJ1-1	CASSGTGMGNTEAFF
TRBV5-5	TRBJ2-1	CASSSTGFEQFF
TRBV2	TRBJ1-1	CASSWTDPKEAFF
TRBV7-9	TRBJ1-5	CASSLEGGYSNQPQHF
TRBV5-1	TRBJ2-5	CASSSGQGETQYF